One and the same sample provided the 5 T cell receptor beta chains below, sequenced in a study of a mutant IDH1 vaccine in newly diagnosed glioma. Assay used: immunoSEQ multiplex PCR; TCRdb lists only in-frame clones, some missing. The sample shows 52,000 or so clones, 80% of them seen only once. Indicated time point: week 23, last vaccination. Every vaccine dose comprised 300 ug of mutant IDH1 20-mer peptide plus topical imiquimod. These TCRs are of unknown antigen specificity. Sample: PBMCs, taken from a glioma patient whose treatment included an IDH1 peptide vaccine. The receptor set was obtained from a middle-aged man with glioma.

The chain is built from TRBV7-6 and TRBJ2-7; D possibly corresponds to TRBD1 (5 bases). CDR1 SGHVS and CDR2 FNYEAQ come from the germline V gene. The CDR3 has 12 amino acids. The V end lost 4 bases, the J end lost 6 bases, and 10 bases lay between the germline ends. The CDR3 protein is CASSSTGVEQYF. CDR3 bases: TGTGCCAGCAGCTCAACAGGTGTCGAGCAGTACTTC.

The rearrangement links TRBV6-5 to TRBJ1-1; weak D call: TRBD1 (5 bases). Looked up from germline, CDR1 is MNHEY and CDR2 is SVGAGI. V was shortened by 2 bases and J by 4 bases, with 11 bases between the two germline ends. The CDR3 covers 14 residues. Here the CDR3 reads CASSYAGLSTEAFF. The CDR3 DNA is TGTGCCAGCAGTTACGCAGGGCTGAGCACTGAAGCTTTCTTT.

This clone was picked up one time. V usage is TRBV19 and J usage is TRBJ1-1; 11 bases line up with TRBD1. Unmatched junction bases numbered 7, after V lost 3 bases and J lost 7 bases. The CDR3 is 15 amino acids. Germline values: CDR1 LNHDA, CDR2 SQIVND (reference sequence). CDR3 nucleotides: TGTGCCAGTAGTATGACCGGGACAGGGGGTAATGAAGCTTTCTTT. Translating gives CASSMTGTGGNEAFF.

CDR3 nucleotides: TGTGCCAGTAGTCCTGGGGACATCTATGGCTACACCTTC. Protein product: CASSPGDIYGYTF. The chain employs TRBV19 and TRBJ1-2; tentatively, D is TRBD1 (6 bases). The length of the CDR3 is 13 residues. Trimming shortened V by 5 bases and J by 4 bases, and 11 bases separated the two germline ends. Germline V lookup: CDR1 LNHDA, CDR2 SQIVND (reference sequence). Based on the CDR3 plus reference TRBV19 and TRBJ1-2, the full variable domain is DGGITQSPKYLFRKEGQNVTLSCEQNLNHDAMYWYRQDPGQGLRLIYYSQIVNDFQKGDIAEGYSVSREKKESFPLTVTSAQKNPTAFYLCASSPGDIYGYTFGSGTRLTVV.

The chain combines TRBV9 with TRBJ2-1; 8 bases align to TRBD2. V trimming: 0 bases; J trimming: 7 bases; junction bases outside the gene matches: 9. The CDR3 contains 16 residues. From germline, CDR1 is SGDLS and CDR2 YYNGEE. CDR3 sequence: CASSVEAAGGGNEQFF. CDR3 bases: TGTGCCAGCAGCGTAGAGGCTGCGGGGGGAGGGAATGAGCAGTTCTTC.